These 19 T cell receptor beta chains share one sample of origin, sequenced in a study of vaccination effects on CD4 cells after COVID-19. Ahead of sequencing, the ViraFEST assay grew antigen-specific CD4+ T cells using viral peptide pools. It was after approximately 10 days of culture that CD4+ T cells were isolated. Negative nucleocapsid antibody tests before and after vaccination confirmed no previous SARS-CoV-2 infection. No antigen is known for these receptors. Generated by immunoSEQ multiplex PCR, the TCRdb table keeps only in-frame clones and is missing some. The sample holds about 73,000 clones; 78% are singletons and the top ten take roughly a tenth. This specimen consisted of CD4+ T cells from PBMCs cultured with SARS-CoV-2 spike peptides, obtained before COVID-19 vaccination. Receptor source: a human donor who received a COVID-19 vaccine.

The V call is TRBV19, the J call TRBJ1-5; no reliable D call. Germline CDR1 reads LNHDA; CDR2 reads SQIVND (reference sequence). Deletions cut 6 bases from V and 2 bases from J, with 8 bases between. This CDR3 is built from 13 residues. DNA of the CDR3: TGTGCCAGTAGAAACAGTGGCAATCAGCCCCAGCATTTT. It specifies CASRNSGNQPQHF.

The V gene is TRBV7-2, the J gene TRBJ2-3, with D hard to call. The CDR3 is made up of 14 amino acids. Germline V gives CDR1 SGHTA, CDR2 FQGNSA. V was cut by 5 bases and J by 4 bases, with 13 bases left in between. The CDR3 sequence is CASSPDGPSDTQYF. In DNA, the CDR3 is TGTGCCAGCAGCCCAGACGGCCCGTCAGATACGCAGTATTTT.

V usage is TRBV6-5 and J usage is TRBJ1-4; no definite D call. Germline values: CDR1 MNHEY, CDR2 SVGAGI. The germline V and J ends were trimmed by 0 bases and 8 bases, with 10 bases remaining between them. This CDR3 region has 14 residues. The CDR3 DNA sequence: TGTGCCAGCAGTTACTCAGGGTTGGAGGAAAAACTGTTTTTT. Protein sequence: CASSYSGLEEKLFF.

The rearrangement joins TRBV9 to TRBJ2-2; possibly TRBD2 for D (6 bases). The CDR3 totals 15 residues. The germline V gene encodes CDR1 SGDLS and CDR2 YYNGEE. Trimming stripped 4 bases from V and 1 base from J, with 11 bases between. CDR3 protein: CASSSGSGNTGELFF. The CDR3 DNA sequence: TGTGCCAGCAGCTCCGGGAGCGGGAACACCGGGGAGCTGTTTTTT.

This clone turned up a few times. CDR3 region: CSVNNVGGYTF. CDR3 bases: TGCAGCGTTAACAATGTGGGTGGCTACACCTTC. This rearrangement joins TRBV29-1 to TRBJ1-2; unclear D gene. The CDR3 is made up of 11 amino acids. Germline CDR1 SQVTM, CDR2 ANQGSEA. With 5 bases removed from V and 7 bases from J, the gap between germline ends came to 11 bases.

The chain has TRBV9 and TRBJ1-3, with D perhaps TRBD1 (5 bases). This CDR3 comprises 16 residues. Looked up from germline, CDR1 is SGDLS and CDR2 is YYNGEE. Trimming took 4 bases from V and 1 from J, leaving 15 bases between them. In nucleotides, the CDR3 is TGTGCCAGCAGCCCTCAGATTGGGGGGTCTGGAAACACCATATATTTT. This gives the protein CASSPQIGGSGNTIYF.

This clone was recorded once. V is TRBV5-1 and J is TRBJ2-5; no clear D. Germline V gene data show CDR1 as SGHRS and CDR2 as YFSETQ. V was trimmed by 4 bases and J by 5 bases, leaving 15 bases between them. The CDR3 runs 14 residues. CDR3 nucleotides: TGCGCCAGCAGCCCGTGGGCCCGAGCGGAGACCCAGTACTTC. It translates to CASSPWARAETQYF.

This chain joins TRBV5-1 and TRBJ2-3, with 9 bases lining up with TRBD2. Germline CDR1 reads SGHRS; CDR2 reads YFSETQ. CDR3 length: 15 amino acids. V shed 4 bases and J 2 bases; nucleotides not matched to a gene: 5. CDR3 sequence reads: CASSMTSGDTDTQYF. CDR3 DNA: TGCGCCAGCAGCATGACTAGCGGAGACACAGATACGCAGTATTTT.

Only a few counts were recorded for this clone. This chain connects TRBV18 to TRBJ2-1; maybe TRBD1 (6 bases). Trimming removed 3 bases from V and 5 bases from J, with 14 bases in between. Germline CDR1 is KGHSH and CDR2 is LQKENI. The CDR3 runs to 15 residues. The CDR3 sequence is CASSPWVAGDNEQFF. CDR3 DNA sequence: TGTGCCAGCTCACCCTGGGTGGCAGGGGACAATGAGCAGTTCTTC.

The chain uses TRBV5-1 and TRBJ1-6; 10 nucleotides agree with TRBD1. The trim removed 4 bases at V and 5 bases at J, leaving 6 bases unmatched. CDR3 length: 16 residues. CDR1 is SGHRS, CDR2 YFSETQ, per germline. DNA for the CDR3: TGCGCCAGCAGCGGGTGGACAGGGGGACATAATTCACCCCTCCACTTT. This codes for CASSGWTGGHNSPLHF. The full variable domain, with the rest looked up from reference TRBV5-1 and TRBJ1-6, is KAGVTQTPRYLIKTRGQQVTLSCSPISGHRSVSWYQQTPGQGLQFLFEYFSETQRNKGNFPGRFSGRQFSNSRSEMNVSTLELGDSALYLCASSGWTGGHNSPLHFGNGTRLTVT.

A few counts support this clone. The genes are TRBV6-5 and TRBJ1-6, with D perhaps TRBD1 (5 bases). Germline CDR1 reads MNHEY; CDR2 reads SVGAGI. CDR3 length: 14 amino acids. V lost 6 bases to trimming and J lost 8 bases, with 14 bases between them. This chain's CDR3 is CASRMTARDSPLHF. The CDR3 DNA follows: TGTGCCAGCAGAATGACAGCCAGGGATTCACCCCTCCACTTT.

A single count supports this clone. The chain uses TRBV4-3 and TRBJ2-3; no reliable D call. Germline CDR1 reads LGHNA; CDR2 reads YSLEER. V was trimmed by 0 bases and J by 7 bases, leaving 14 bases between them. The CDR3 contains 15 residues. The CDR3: CASSQDPSLPNTQYF. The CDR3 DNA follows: TGCGCCAGCAGCCAAGATCCGAGTTTACCAAATACGCAGTATTTT.

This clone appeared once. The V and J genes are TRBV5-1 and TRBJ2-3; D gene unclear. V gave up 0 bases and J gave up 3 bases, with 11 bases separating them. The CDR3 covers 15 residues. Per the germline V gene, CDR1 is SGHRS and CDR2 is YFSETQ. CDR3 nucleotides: TGCGCCAGCAGCTTGGCAGCCCAGATAACAGATACGCAGTATTTT. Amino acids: CASSLAAQITDTQYF.

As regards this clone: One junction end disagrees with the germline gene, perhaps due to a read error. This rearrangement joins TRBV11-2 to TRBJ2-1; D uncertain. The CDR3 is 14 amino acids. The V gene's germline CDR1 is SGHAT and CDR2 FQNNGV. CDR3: CASSLGGFGNEQFF. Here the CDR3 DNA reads TGTGCCAGCAGCTTAGGGGGATTTGGGAATGAGCAATTCTTC.

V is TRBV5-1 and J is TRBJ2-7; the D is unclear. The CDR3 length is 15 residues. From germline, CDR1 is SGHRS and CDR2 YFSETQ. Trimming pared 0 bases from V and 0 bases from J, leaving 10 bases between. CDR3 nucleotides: TGCGCCAGCAGCTTGGGGATGGCTAGCTCCTACGAGCAGTACGTC. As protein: CASSLGMASSYEQYV.

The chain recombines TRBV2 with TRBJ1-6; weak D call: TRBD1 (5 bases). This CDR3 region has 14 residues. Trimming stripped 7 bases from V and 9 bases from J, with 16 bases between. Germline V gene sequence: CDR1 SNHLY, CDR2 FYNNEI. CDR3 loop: CASTPSPGPSPLHF. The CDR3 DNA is TGTGCCAGCACCCCAAGCCCGGGGCCTTCACCCCTCCACTTT.

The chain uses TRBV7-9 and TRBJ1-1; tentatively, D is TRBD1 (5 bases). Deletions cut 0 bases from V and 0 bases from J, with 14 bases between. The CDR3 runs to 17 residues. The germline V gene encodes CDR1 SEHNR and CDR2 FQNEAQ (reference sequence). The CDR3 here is CASSLAKGGTMNTEAFF. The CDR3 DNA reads TGTGCCAGCAGCTTAGCCAAGGGTGGGACGATGAACACTGAAGCTTTCTTT.

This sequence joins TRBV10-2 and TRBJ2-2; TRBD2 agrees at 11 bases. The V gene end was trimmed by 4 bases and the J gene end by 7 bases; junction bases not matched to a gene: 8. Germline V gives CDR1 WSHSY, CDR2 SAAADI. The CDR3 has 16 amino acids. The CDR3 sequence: CASSGIAGGPSGELFF. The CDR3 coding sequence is TGCGCCAGCAGTGGGATAGCGGGGGGGCCGAGCGGGGAGCTGTTTTTT.

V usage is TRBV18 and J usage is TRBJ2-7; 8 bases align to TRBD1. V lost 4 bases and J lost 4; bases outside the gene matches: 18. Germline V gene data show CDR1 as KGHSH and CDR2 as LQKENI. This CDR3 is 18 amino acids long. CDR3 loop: CASSRGRNRGDVFYEQYV. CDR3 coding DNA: TGTGCCAGCTCACGGGGGCGAAACAGGGGGGATGTCTTTTACGAGCAGTACGTC.